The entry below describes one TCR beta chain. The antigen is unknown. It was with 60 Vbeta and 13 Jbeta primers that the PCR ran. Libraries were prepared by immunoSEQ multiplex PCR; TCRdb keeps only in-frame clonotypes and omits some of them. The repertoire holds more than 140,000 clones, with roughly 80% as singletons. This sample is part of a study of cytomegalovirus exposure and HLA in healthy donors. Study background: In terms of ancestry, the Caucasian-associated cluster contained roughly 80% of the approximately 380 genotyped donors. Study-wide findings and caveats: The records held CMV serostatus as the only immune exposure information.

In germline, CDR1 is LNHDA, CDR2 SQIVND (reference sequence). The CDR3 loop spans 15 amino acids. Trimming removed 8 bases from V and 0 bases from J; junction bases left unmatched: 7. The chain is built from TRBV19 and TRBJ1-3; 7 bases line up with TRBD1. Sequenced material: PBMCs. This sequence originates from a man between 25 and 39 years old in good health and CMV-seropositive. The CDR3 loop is CASGGTALSGNTIYF. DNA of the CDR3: TGTGCCAGTGGAGGGACAGCTCTCTCTGGAAACACCATATATTTT.